One sample yielded the 9 T cell receptor beta chains listed below, sequenced in a study of early T cells in non-severe SARS-CoV-2 infection. TCRdb independently ran MiXCR on the 5' RACE reads; one entry per CDR3 protein. This sample has fewer than 30,000 distinct CDR3 sequences, with roughly a tenth found just once. The sample taken for sequencing was whole blood. These receptors all stem from an adult who was a healthcare worker with PCR-confirmed SARS-CoV-2 infection or an uninfected control (not recorded which).

This clonotype was counted many times. The chain carries TRBV2 and TRBJ2-7; TRBD1 matches 7 bases. V shed 6 bases, J shed 0 bases, and the junction held 2 bases outside the gene matches. The CDR3 totals 13 residues. CDR1 SNHLY and CDR2 FYNNEI come from the germline V gene. The CDR3 nucleotides are TGTGCCAGCAGCAGGGACAGCTCCTACGAGCAGTACTTC. Its translation: CASSRDSSYEQYF.

This clonotype was seen at least ten times. The chain recombines TRBV24-1 with TRBJ2-1; D not resolved. From germline, CDR1 is KGHDR and CDR2 SFDVKD. The CDR3 consists of 16 residues. The V and J ends lost 4 bases and 0 bases respectively, with 12 bases between them. CDR3 loop: CATSDGDFGSYNEQFF. CDR3 DNA: TGTGCCACCAGTGACGGAGACTTTGGCTCCTACAATGAGCAGTTCTTC.

The table lists this clonotype with many counts. The chain carries TRBV29-1 and TRBJ2-2; TRBD2 is a possible D gene (6 bases). This CDR3 is built from 11 residues. Germline V CDR1 and CDR2: SQVTM, ANQGSEA. V lost 7 bases to trimming and J lost 6 bases, with 9 bases between them. Here the CDR3 DNA reads TGCAGCGCGGGAGTGGCCGGGGAGCTGTTTTTT. It specifies CSAGVAGELFF.

This clonotype has just a few counts. The chain has TRBV9 and TRBJ2-3, with D perhaps matching TRBD2 (6 bases). The CDR3 has 13 amino acids. V gave up 4 bases and J gave up 6 bases, with 12 bases separating them. The germline V gene encodes CDR1 SGDLS and CDR2 YYNGEE. In DNA, the CDR3 is TGTGCCAGCAGCCTTAGCCGGGAGGATACGCAGTATTTT. Encoded protein: CASSLSREDTQYF.

This clonotype was recorded a few times. The chain has TRBV3-1 and TRBJ1-2, with 9 nucleotides matching TRBD1. CDR1 and CDR2 (germline): LGHDT, YNNKEL (reference sequence). Trimming took 7 bases from V and 4 from J; bases not matched to a gene: 10. This CDR3 has 15 amino acids. CDR3 nucleotides: TGTGCCAGCACCAACAACAGGGGGCGGACCTATGGCTACACCTTC. Protein: CASTNNRGRTYGYTF.

This clonotype has at least ten counts. The J gene is TRBJ2-7, the V gene TRBV6-6, with TRBD1 matching over 9 bases. Trimming removed 2 bases from V and 4 bases from J; junction bases left unmatched: 12. The germline V gene has CDR1 MNHNY and CDR2 SVGAGI (reference sequence). CDR3 length: 17 residues. CDR3 region: CASSYRWTGEKTYEQYF. CDR3 DNA sequence: TGTGCCAGCAGTTACCGATGGACAGGGGAGAAAACGTACGAGCAGTACTTC.

This clonotype was counted many times. The chain joins TRBV2 to TRBJ2-1, with D unclear. Germline V gene sequence: CDR1 SNHLY, CDR2 FYNNEI. The V gene lost 4 bases and the J gene lost 4 bases, with 8 bases spanning the gap. CDR3 length: 13 amino acids. CDR3 amino acids: CASSAGRYNEQFF. The CDR3 nucleotides are TGTGCCAGCAGTGCGGGTCGATACAATGAGCAGTTCTTC.

This clonotype was seen ten or more times. The chain carries TRBV7-3 and TRBJ2-5, with 11 bases that match TRBD2. The ends lost 2 bases at V and 4 bases at J; junction bases unmatched: 3. This CDR3 has 15 residues. CDR1 is SGHTA, CDR2 FQGTGA, per germline. CDR3 nucleotide sequence: TGTGCCAGCAGCTTAGCTAGCGGGGGGTCAGAGACCCAGTACTTC. Protein: CASSLASGGSETQYF.

This clonotype was seen many times. The genes are TRBV3-1 and TRBJ2-1; no clear D. CDR1 is LGHDT, CDR2 YNNKEL, per germline (reference sequence). The V end was cut by 4 bases, the J end by 5 bases, with 9 bases between. The CDR3 length is 13 residues. CDR3 DNA sequence: TGTGCCAGCAGCCCCTCCATGGACAATGAGCAGTTCTTC. Translating gives CASSPSMDNEQFF.